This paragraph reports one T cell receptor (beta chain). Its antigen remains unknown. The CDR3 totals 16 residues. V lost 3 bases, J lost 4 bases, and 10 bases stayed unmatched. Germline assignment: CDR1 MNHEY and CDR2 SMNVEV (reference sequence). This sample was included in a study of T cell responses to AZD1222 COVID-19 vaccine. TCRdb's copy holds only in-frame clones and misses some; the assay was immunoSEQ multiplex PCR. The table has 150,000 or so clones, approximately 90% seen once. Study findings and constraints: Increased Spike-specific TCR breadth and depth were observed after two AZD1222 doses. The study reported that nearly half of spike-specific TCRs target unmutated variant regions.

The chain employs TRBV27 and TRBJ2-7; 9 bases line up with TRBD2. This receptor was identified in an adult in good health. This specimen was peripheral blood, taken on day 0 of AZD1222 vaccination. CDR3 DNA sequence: TGTGCCAGCAGTTTGGTAGTAGCGGGAGCAGGGTACGAGCAGTACTTC. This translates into CASSLVVAGAGYEQYF.